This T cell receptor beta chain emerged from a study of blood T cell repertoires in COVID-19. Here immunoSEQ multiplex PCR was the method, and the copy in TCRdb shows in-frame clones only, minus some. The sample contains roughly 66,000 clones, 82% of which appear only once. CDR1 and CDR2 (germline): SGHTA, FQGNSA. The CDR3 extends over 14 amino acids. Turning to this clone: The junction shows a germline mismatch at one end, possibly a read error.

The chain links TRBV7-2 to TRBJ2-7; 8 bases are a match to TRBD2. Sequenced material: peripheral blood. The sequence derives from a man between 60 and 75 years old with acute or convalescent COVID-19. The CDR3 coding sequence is TGTGCCAGCAGCTCCCTCGGGGGGGAGTACGGGCAGTACTTC. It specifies CASSSLGGEYGQYF.